One sample yielded the 15 T cell receptor beta chains listed below, sequenced in a study of blood T cell repertoires in COVID-19. Profiled with immunoSEQ multiplex PCR; TCRdb holds only in-frame clones, not every one. The sample gives some 370,000 clones, roughly four fifths of which show up once; 5% to 6% is in the top ten. The sample comprised PBMCs or T cells enriched from blood (not recorded which). Receptors originate from a woman in her fifties or sixties who had recovered from COVID-19.

This chain joins TRBV9 and TRBJ1-1, with a tentative D call TRBD1 (6 bases). The germline V gene has CDR1 SGDLS and CDR2 YYNGEE. V dropped 4 bases and J dropped 5 bases, with 15 bases sitting between them. The CDR3 is 14 amino acids. The chain's CDR3 is CASSPAQGLTEAFF. The DNA for the CDR3 is TGTGCCAGCAGCCCAGCCCAGGGGTTGACTGAAGCTTTCTTT.

The chain recombines TRBV5-8 with TRBJ1-1, with D hard to call. The CDR3 is made up of 15 amino acids. V dropped 0 bases and J dropped 0 bases, with 9 bases sitting between them. Germline CDR1 reads SGHTS; CDR2 reads YDEGEE. The CDR3 loop is CASSLGSTLNTEAFF. CDR3 DNA: TGTGCCAGCAGCTTGGGGAGTACCCTGAACACTGAAGCTTTCTTT.

This clone was picked up a small number of times. The rearrangement links TRBV5-4 to TRBJ1-1; TRBD1 agrees at 9 bases. Germline CDR1 reads SGHNT; CDR2 reads YYREEE (reference sequence). The CDR3 has 15 residues. Trimming at V came to 4 bases and at J to 3 bases, leaving 7 bases not matched to a gene. The CDR3 loop reads CASSDPNRGHTEAFF. CDR3 bases: TGTGCCAGCAGCGACCCGAACAGGGGGCACACTGAAGCTTTCTTT.

This CDR3 is CASSFGGNQPQHF. The CDR3 DNA follows: TGTGCCAGCAGCTTCGGGGGGAATCAGCCCCAGCATTTT. The genes are TRBV7-2 and TRBJ1-5, with D perhaps matching TRBD1 (5 bases). The CDR3 covers 13 residues. Germline CDR1 reads SGHTA; CDR2 reads FQGNSA. V gave up 3 bases and J gave up 4 bases, with 7 bases separating them. The variable domain in full, completed from reference TRBV7-2 and TRBJ1-5, reads GAGVSQSPSNKVTEKGKDVELRCDPISGHTALYWYRQSLGQGLEFLIYFQGNSAPDKSGLPSDRFSAERTGGSVSTLTIQRTQQEDSAVYLCASSFGGNQPQHFGDGTRLSIL.

The rearrangement joins TRBV10-3 to TRBJ1-4; TRBD1 might be the D (6 bases). Per the germline V gene, CDR1 is ENHRY and CDR2 is SYGVKD. The CDR3 is 16 residues long. Trimming pared 0 bases from V and 5 bases from J, leaving 13 bases between. The CDR3 here is CAISESIQGSNEKLFF. CDR3 in DNA: TGTGCCATCAGTGAGTCAATACAGGGATCGAATGAAAAACTGTTTTTT.

The chain has TRBV10-3 and TRBJ2-3, with 8 bases lining up with TRBD2. Per germline, CDR1 ENHRY and CDR2 SYGVKD. Unmatched junction bases numbered 6, after V lost 0 bases and J lost 4 bases. This CDR3 spans 16 amino acids. CDR3 protein: CAISESSGRLADTQYF. Written as DNA, the CDR3 is TGTGCCATCAGTGAGTCAAGCGGGAGATTAGCAGATACGCAGTATTTT.

This clone has a handful of counts. The gene calls are TRBV18 and TRBJ1-1; tentatively, D is TRBD1 (5 bases). The CDR3 spans 13 residues. Germline assignment: CDR1 KGHSH and CDR2 LQKENI. V was pared by 6 bases and J by 6 bases, with 14 bases between. The CDR3 coding sequence is TGTGCCAGCTCCCCCGGGACTGCCCCTGAAGCTTTCTTT. This sequence encodes CASSPGTAPEAFF.

The chain combines TRBV19 with TRBJ2-1; D may be TRBD2 (6 bases). Germline V gene lookup returns CDR1 LNHDA and CDR2 SQIVND (reference sequence). The CDR3 is 14 residues long. Trimming took off 9 bases at V and 2 bases at J, with 14 bases between the two ends. This CDR3 reads CASRAAGPYNEQFF. DNA of the CDR3: TGTGCCAGCCGCGCTGCGGGGCCCTACAATGAGCAGTTCTTC.

V and J are TRBV28 and TRBJ1-1, with 8 bases identical to TRBD1. V dropped 6 bases and J dropped 8; count of bases not matched to a gene: 11. CDR1 MDHEN and CDR2 SYDVKM come from the germline V gene. The CDR3 totals 14 residues. Here the CDR3 DNA reads TGTGCCAGCAGCCTTTACAGGGGGTTAAACGAAGCTTTCTTT. Its translation is CASSLYRGLNEAFF.

The gene calls are TRBV28 and TRBJ1-2; 7 nucleotides line up with TRBD1. V dropped 4 bases and J dropped 3; count of bases not matched to a gene: 8. Germline V gives CDR1 MDHEN, CDR2 SYDVKM. The CDR3 contains 15 residues. The chain's CDR3 is CASSSGQARYYGYTF. The DNA of the CDR3 is TGTGCCAGCAGTTCCGGACAGGCTCGATACTATGGCTACACCTTC.

The J gene is TRBJ2-2, the V gene TRBV9; TRBD2 agrees at 7 bases. The trim removed 3 bases at V and 4 bases at J, leaving 6 bases unmatched. This CDR3 contains 15 residues. Germline CDR1 is SGDLS and CDR2 is YYNGEE. This CDR3 is CASSAQGGSTGELFF. Written as DNA, the CDR3 is TGTGCCAGCAGCGCCCAGGGAGGGAGCACCGGGGAGCTGTTTTTT.

The V gene is TRBV24-1, the J gene TRBJ2-5; the D gene is possibly TRBD2 (6 bases). The V end was cut by 2 bases, the J end by 2 bases, with 11 bases between. Germline-derived CDR1 and CDR2 are KGHDR and SFDVKD. The CDR3 has 15 amino acids. The CDR3: CATSDSRDLQETQYF. CDR3 coding DNA: TGTGCCACCAGTGATTCGCGGGACTTACAAGAGACCCAGTACTTC.

This clone was seen a handful of times. The CDR3 coding sequence is TGCGCCAGCAGCCGGGGACTGGGAAACTACACCTTC. This translates into CASSRGLGNYTF. The chain links TRBV5-1 to TRBJ1-2; maybe TRBD1 (5 bases). CDR1 and CDR2 (germline): SGHRS, YFSETQ. Trimming removed 4 bases at V and 10 bases at J, with 14 bases between. This CDR3 has 12 residues.

The chain joins TRBV27 to TRBJ1-2, with TRBD1 as a possible D gene (6 bases). The length of the CDR3 is 19 residues. V lost 2 bases, J lost 4 bases, and 26 bases lay in between. Germline V gene sequence: CDR1 MNHEY, CDR2 SMNVEV (reference sequence). CDR3 sequence: CASSLHPPDSFRDAYGYTF. The CDR3 DNA sequence: TGTGCCAGCAGTTTACATCCCCCGGACAGCTTTAGAGATGCCTATGGCTACACCTTC.

V is TRBV10-3 and J is TRBJ1-2, with a possible D match to TRBD1 (6 bases). Trimming shortened V by 6 bases and J by 8 bases, and 10 bases separated the two germline ends. The CDR3 totals 11 residues. Germline V gene sequence: CDR1 ENHRY, CDR2 SYGVKD. As DNA, the CDR3 is TGTGCCATCAGCCAGGACAGCGGCTACACCTTC. This gives the protein CAISQDSGYTF.